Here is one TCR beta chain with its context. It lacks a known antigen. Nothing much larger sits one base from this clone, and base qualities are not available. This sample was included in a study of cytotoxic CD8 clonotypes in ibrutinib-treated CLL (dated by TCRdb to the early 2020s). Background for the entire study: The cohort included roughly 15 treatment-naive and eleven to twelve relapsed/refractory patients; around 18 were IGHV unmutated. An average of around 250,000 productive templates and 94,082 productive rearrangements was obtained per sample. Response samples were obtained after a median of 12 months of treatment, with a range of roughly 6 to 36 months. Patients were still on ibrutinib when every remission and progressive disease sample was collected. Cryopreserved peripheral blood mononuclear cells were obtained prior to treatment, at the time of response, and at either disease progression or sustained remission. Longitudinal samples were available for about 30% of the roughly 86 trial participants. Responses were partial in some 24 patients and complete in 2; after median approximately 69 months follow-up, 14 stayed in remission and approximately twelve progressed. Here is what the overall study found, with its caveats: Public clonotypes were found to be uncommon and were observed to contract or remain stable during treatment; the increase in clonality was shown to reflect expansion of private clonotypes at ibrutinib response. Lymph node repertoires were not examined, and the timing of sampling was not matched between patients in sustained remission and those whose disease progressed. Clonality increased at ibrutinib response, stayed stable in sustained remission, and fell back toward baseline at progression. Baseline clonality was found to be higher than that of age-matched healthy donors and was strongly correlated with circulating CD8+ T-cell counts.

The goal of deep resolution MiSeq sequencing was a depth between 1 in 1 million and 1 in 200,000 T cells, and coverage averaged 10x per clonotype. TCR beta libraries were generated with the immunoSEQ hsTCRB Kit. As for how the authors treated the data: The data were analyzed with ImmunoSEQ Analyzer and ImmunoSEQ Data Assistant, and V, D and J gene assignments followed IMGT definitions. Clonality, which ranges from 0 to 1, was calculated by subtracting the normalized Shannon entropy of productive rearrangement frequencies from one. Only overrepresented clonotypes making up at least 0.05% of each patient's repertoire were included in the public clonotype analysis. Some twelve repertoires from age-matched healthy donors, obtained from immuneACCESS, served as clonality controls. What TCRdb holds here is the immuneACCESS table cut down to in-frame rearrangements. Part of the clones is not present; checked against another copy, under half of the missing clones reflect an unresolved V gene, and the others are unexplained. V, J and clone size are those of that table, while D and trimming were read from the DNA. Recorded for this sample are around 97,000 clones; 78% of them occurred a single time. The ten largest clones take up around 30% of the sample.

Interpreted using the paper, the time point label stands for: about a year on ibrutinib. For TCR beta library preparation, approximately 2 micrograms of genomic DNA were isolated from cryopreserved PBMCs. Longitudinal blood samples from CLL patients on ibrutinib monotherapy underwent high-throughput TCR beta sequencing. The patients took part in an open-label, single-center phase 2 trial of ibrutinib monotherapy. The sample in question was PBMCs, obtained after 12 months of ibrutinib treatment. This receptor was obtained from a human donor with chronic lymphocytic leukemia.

At the DNA level, the sequence is TGTGCCAGCAGCCGATCTCTAGTACGCTATGAGCAGTTCTTC. Its protein is CASSRSLVRYEQFF. The chain uses TRBV7-9 and TRBJ2-1, with no reliable assignment of the D segment. The CDR3 covers 14 residues, taking in both the cysteine and the phenylalanine. Here the CDR3 DNA is all that survives: 42 bases in frame from base 1. Looking up the germline V gene (reference sequence) yields CDR1 SEHNR and CDR2 FQNEAQ. V is pared back by 5 bases and J by 8 bases, with 16 bases lying between the germline termini.